This TCR beta chain originates from a study of T cells in localized non-small cell lung cancer. General study points: Appearances in adjacent lung were noted for a median 57 of the top 100 tumor clones.

TCRdb keeps only in-frame clones here, not all; method: immunoSEQ multiplex PCR. Of 30,000 to 40,000 clones detected, roughly 90% appear once; the ten largest clones hold 4% to 5%. Germline values: CDR1 MGHRA, CDR2 YSYEKL. J was trimmed by 3 bases and V by 0 bases; bases with no gene match: 8. The CDR3 totals 16 residues. A remark on this clone: The antigen is undetermined.

The rearrangement joins TRBV4-1 to TRBJ2-7, with 7 bases that match TRBD2. This TCR was sampled from a man between 35 and 75 years old with stage I lung adenocarcinoma. This sample comprised peripheral blood, obtained before any cancer treatment. Here the CDR3 DNA reads TGCGCCAGCAGCCAAGATAGGGCGGGGGTGGTCTACGAGCAGTACTTC. Its protein is CASSQDRAGVVYEQYF.